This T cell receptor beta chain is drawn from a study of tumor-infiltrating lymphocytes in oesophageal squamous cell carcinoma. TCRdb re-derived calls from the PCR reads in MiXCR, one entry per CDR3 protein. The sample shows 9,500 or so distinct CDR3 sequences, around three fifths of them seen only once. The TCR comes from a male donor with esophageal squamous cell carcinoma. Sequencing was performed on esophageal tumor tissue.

The CDR3 sequence is CASSFMILDRGLADTYEQYF. The CDR3 region has the DNA TGTGCCAGCAGTTTTATGATCCTGGACAGAGGACTAGCGGATACCTACGAGCAGTACTTC. The rearrangement joins TRBV12-3 or TRBV12-4 to TRBJ1-2, with TRBD2 identical over 10 bases. With the DNA end fitting TRBJ2-7 better, the J assignment may be wrong. CDR3 length: 20 amino acids.